This T cell receptor (beta chain) came from a study of OX40 agonist ivuxolimab in advanced cancers. Background on the study: Patients were dosed with the agonistic anti-OX40 (CD134) antibody ivuxolimab. Partial responses were achieved by three patients, one with hepatocellular carcinoma and two with cutaneous melanoma.

Study results and limitations: Undetermined was the antigen specificity of the expanded peripheral T cells. Blood T cells, both CD4+ and CD8+, expanded clonally by week 6 at 0.1 to 3.0 mg/kg.

Comment on this clone: The target antigen is unknown.

The assay was immunoSEQ multiplex PCR, and TCRdb's table has in-frame clones only and misses some. The profile shows more than 10,000 clones, 82% of them singletons. CDR1 and CDR2 from the germline V gene are SGHAT and FQNNGV. V was clipped by 5 bases and J by 2 bases, with 16 bases between them. This CDR3 spans 15 amino acids. The V call is TRBV11-2, the J call TRBJ2-7; tentative D call: TRBD1 (5 bases). This sequence originates from an adult with an advanced solid tumor such as melanoma, head and neck, liver or kidney cancer. The specimen was CD4+ or CD8+ T cells sorted from blood, collected in a trial of the OX40 agonist ivuxolimab. CDR3 sequence (DNA): TGTGCCAGCAGCCTACTCCACAGGACCGCCTACGAGCAGTACTTC. As protein: CASSLLHRTAYEQYF.